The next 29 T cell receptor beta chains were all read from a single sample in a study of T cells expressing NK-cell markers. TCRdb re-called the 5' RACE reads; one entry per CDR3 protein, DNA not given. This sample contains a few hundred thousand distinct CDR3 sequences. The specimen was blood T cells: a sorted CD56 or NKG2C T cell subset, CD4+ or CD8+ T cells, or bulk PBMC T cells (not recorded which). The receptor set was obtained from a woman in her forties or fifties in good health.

CDR3 amino acids: CASRHTETGVRNIQYF. The chain links TRBV28 to TRBJ2-4; with no DNA, the TCRdb D assignment of TRBD1 cannot be verified. Germline V lookup: CDR1 MDHEN, CDR2 SYDVKM. The CDR3 length is 16 residues. Full variable domain (missing parts from reference TRBV28 and TRBJ2-4): DVKVTQSSRYLVKRTGEKVFLECVQDMDHENMFWYRQDPGLGLRLIYFSYDVKMKEKGDIPEGYSVSREKKERFSLILESASTNQTSMYLCASRHTETGVRNIQYFGAGTRLSVL.

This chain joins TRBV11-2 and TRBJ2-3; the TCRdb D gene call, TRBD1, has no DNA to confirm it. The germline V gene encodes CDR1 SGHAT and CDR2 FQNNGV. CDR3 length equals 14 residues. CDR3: CASSYSGRGGTQYF.

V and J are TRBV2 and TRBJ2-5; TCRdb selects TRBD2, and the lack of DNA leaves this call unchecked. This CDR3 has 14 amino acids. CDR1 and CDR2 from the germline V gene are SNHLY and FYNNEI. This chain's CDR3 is CASSSGASAETQYF. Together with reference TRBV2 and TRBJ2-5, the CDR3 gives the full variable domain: EPEVTQTPSHQVTQMGQEVILRCVPISNHLYFYWYRQILGQKVEFLVSFYNNEISEKSEIFDDQFSVERPDGSNFTLKIRSTKLEDSAMYFCASSSGASAETQYFGPGTRLLVL.

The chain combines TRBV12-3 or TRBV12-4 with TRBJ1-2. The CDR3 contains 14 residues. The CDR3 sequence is CASRLRDYPYGYTF.

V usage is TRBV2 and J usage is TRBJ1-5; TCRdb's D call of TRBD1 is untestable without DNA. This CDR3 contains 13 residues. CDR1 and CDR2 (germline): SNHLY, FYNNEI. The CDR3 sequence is CASCRDSNQPQHF.

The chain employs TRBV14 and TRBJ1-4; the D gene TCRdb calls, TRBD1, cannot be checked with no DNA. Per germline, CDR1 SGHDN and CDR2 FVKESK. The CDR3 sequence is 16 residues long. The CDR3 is CASSQGSRGRREKLFF.

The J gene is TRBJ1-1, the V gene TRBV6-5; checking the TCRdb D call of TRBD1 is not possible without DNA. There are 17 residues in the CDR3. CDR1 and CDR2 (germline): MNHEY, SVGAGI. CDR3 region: CASSYSPLTGGNTEAFF.

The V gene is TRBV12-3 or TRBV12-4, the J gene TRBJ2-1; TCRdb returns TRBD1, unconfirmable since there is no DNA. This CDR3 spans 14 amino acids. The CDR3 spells CASRRARTQHEQFF.

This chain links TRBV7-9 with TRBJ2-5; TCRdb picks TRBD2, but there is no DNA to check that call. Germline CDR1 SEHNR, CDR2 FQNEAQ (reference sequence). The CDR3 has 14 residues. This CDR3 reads CASSYVAQRETQYF.

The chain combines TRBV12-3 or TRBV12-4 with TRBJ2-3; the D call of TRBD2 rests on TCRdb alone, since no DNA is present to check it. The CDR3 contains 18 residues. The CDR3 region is CASSLARRTSGYTDTQYF.

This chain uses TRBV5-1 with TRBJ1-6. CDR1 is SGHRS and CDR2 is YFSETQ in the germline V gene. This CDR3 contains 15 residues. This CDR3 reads CASSAVPGLLSPLHF.

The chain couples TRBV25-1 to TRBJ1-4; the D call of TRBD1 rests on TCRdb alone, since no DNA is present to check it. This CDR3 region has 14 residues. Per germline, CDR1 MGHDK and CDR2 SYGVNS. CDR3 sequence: CASSLDRGIEKLFF.

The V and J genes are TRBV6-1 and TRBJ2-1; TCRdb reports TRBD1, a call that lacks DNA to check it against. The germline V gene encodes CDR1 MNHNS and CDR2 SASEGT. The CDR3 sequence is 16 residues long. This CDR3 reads CASSPRLDSSYNEQFF.

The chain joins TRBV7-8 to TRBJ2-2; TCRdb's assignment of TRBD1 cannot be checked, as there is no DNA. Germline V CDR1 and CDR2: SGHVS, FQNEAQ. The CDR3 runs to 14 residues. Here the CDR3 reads CASSSQGEFGELFF.

The CDR3 region is CASSPLAGLAGDTNEQFF. The chain employs TRBV25-1 and TRBJ2-1; the TRBD2 assignment by TCRdb is unverifiable without DNA. The CDR3 has 18 amino acids. Germline values: CDR1 MGHDK, CDR2 SYGVNS.

The CDR3 spells CASSFVGRDRYEQYF. The chain joins TRBV28 to TRBJ2-7; TCRdb gives TRBD2 as the D gene, but with no DNA this cannot be confirmed. The CDR3 length is 15 residues. Germline V gives CDR1 MDHEN, CDR2 SYDVKM.

The CDR3: CASRSPYGTQYF. The chain uses TRBV2 and TRBJ2-5; TCRdb picks TRBD2, but there is no DNA to check that call. Germline values: CDR1 SNHLY, CDR2 FYNNEI. The CDR3 length is 12 residues. The whole variable domain, filled in from reference TRBV2 and TRBJ2-5, reads EPEVTQTPSHQVTQMGQEVILRCVPISNHLYFYWYRQILGQKVEFLVSFYNNEISEKSEIFDDQFSVERPDGSNFTLKIRSTKLEDSAMYFCASRSPYGTQYFGPGTRLLVL.

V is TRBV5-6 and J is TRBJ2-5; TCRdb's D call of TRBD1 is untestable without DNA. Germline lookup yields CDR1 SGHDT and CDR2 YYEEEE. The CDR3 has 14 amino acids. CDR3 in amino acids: CASSPTGGWETQYF.

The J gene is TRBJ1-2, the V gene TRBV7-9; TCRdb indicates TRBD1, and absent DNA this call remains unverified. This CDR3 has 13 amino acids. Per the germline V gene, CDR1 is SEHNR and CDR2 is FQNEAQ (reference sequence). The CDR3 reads CASSPQGAEGYTF.

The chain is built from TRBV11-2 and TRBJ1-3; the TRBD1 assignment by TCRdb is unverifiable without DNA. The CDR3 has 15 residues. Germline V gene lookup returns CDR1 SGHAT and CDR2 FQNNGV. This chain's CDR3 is CASSRTGTPGNTIYF.

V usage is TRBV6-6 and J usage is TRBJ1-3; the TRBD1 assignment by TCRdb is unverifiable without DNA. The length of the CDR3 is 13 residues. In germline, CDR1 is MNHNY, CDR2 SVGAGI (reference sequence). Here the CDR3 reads CASSAQGGNTIYF.

CDR3 sequence: CASSEFLGQAETQYF. The chain couples TRBV25-1 to TRBJ2-5; TCRdb lists TRBD1, though no DNA is available to test this call. Germline CDR1 MGHDK, CDR2 SYGVNS. The CDR3 is made up of 15 amino acids.

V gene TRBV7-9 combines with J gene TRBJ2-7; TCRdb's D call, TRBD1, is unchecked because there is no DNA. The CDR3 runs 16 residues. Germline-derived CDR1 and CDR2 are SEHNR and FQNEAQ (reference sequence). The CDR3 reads CASSLSLWDRAYEQYF.

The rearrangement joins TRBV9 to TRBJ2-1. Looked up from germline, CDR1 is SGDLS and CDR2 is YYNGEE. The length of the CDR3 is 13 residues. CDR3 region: CASSVGNNNEQFF.

CDR3 residues: CASSREVAGELFF. The chain joins TRBV11-2 to TRBJ2-2. The CDR3 consists of 13 residues. Germline CDR1 is SGHAT and CDR2 is FQNNGV.

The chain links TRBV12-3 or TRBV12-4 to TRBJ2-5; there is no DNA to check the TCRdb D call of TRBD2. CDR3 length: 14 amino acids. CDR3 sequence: CASSQTSAQETQYF.

The CDR3 is CASSPPDQGETQYF. The chain couples TRBV18 to TRBJ2-5; TCRdb calls TRBD1, which cannot be checked without DNA. The CDR3 runs to 14 residues. Germline V gene data show CDR1 as KGHSH and CDR2 as LQKENI.

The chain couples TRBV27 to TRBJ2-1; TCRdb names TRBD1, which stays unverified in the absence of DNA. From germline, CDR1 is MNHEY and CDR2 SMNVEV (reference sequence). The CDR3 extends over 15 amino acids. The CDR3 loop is CASKEDKENGNEQFF.

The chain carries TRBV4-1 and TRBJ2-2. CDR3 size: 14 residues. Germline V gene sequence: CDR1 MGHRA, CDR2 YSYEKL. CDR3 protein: CASSQGANTGELFF.